Listed here are 15 T cell receptor beta chains from one sample, sequenced in a study of cytomegalovirus exposure and HLA in healthy donors. Amplification used 60 Vbeta primers and 13 Jbeta primers. This table comes from immunoSEQ multiplex PCR, and its TCRdb copy is limited to in-frame clones, with some not included. Its clone listing holds more than 100,000 clones. Sequenced material: PBMCs. These TCRs come from a man aged 40-49 years in good health and CMV-seronegative.

Points on this clone: The same CDR3 arises from other DNA sequences in this sample as well. V is TRBV10-2 and J is TRBJ1-2; D call uncertain. V gave up 4 bases and J gave up 2 bases, with 11 bases separating them. Germline lookup yields CDR1 WSHSY and CDR2 SAAADI. The CDR3 is 14 amino acids. DNA for the CDR3: TGCGCCAGCAGTGTCCGCGGAGGGAACTATGGCTACACCTTC. Protein sequence: CASSVRGGNYGYTF.

The chain employs TRBV6-5 and TRBJ2-5; D may be TRBD2 (5 bases). The end of the DNA is better explained by TRBJ2-7, so the J call may be wrong. Germline CDR1 MNHEY, CDR2 SVGAGI. This CDR3 spans 14 amino acids. CDR3 amino acids: CASSERFSSYEQYF. CDR3 bases: TGTGCCAGCTCTGAGCGGTTCAGCTCCTACGAGCAGTACTTC.

The genes are TRBV7-6 and TRBJ2-5; 8 bases match TRBD1. The germline V gene has CDR1 SGHVS and CDR2 FNYEAQ. Germline trimming cut 2 bases from V and 0 bases from J; bases unmatched to any gene: 2. This CDR3 has 15 residues. The CDR3 nucleotides read TGTGCCAGCAGCTTAATGACAGGGGACCAAGAGACCCAGTACTTC. This translates into CASSLMTGDQETQYF.

This chain uses TRBV5-8 with TRBJ1-2, with 7 bases fitting TRBD1. The CDR3 consists of 15 residues. With 0 bases clipped from V and 13 bases from J, the junction kept 15 bases outside the gene matches. CDR1 SGHTS and CDR2 YDEGEE come from the germline V gene. Written as DNA, the CDR3 is TGTGCCAGCAGCTTGGGGGACAGTATAGTAACCGTGATCACCTTC. Translated, it gives CASSLGDSIVTVITF. The complete variable domain, with remaining parts taken from reference TRBV5-8 and TRBJ1-2, reads EAGVTQSPTHLIKTRGQQATLRCSPISGHTSVYWYQQALGLGLQFLLWYDEGEERNRGNFPPRFSGRQFPNYSSELNVNALELEDSALYLCASSLGDSIVTVITFGSGTRLTVV.

This rearrangement joins TRBV27 to TRBJ2-1; 9 bases line up with TRBD2. V lost 5 bases and J lost 7; bases outside the gene matches: 9. Germline values: CDR1 MNHEY, CDR2 SMNVEV (reference sequence). The CDR3 runs 15 residues. CDR3 protein: CASSVAGGPTNEQFF. The DNA for the CDR3 is TGTGCCAGCAGTGTTGCGGGAGGGCCTACTAATGAGCAGTTCTTC.

This chain connects TRBV15 to TRBJ2-7; D call uncertain. CDR1 LNHNV and CDR2 YYDKDF come from the germline V gene (reference sequence). The CDR3 is made up of 12 amino acids. The ends were cut back, 0 bases at V and 6 bases at J, with 6 bases in the middle. CDR3 loop: CATSRDTGEQYF. The CDR3 bases are TGTGCCACCAGCAGAGACACTGGCGAGCAGTACTTC.

CDR3 in DNA: TGCAGCGTTGAATTTTTTGTGGGCCAGCCCCAGCATTTT. Its translation: CSVEFFVGQPQHF. The V and J genes are TRBV29-1 and TRBJ1-5; D uncertain. The V gene's germline CDR1 is SQVTM and CDR2 ANQGSEA. This CDR3 region has 13 residues. V lost 2 bases, J lost 7 bases, and 12 bases lay in between.

The rearrangement uses TRBV5-6 and TRBJ1-2; TRBD1 is a possible D gene (5 bases). CDR1 SGHDT and CDR2 YYEEEE come from the germline V gene. CDR3 size: 12 residues. The V end lost 2 bases, the J end lost 7 bases, and 9 bases lay between the germline ends. The CDR3 spells CASSLRGTGYTF. In DNA, the CDR3 is TGTGCCAGCAGCTTAAGGGGCACTGGCTACACCTTC.

For this clone: A read error may produce the germline difference seen at one junction end. The J gene is TRBJ2-5, the V gene TRBV5-1; D is unclear. CDR1 and CDR2 (germline): SGHRS, YFSETQ. CDR3 length equals 11 residues. DNA of the CDR3: TGCGCCAGCGGCTTGCGAGAGACCCAGTACTTC. Translating it yields CASGLRETQYF.

The chain combines TRBV21-1 with TRBJ1-5; the D call TRBD1 from the table was never checked on the DNA. TRBV21-1 is flagged as a pseudogene. This CDR3 comprises 15 residues. Written as DNA, the CDR3 is TGTGCCAGCATCTCACAGGGGGAGAGAGGTCAGCCCCAGCATTTT. It encodes CASISQGERGQPQHF.

The V and J genes are TRBV29-1 and TRBJ1-3; D is ambiguous. V dropped 5 bases and J dropped 0 bases, with 8 bases sitting between them. CDR3 size: 13 residues. Germline V gene data show CDR1 as SQVTM and CDR2 as ANQGSEA. The CDR3 sequence is CSVLEASGNTIYF. The CDR3 bases are TGCAGCGTTCTAGAGGCCTCTGGAAACACCATATATTTT.

The chain uses TRBV4-3 and TRBJ2-1, with 12 bases that match TRBD2. The CDR3 has 16 residues. J was trimmed by 7 bases and V by 4 bases; bases with no gene match: 8. The germline V gene encodes CDR1 LGHNA and CDR2 YSLEER. The CDR3 nucleotides read TGCGCCAGCAGCCGGTCGACTAGCGGGAGTATGAATGAGCAGTTCTTC. Its translation is CASSRSTSGSMNEQFF.

The chain links TRBV6-6 to TRBJ2-5; 7 bases match TRBD2. The J call is doubtful: the DNA matches TRBJ2-7 better. This CDR3 has 15 amino acids. Germline CDR1 reads MNHNY; CDR2 reads SVGAGI (reference sequence). The CDR3, as DNA: TGTGCCAGCAGACAACCGGGAGGAGGGTCCTACGAGCAGTACTTC. As protein: CASRQPGGGSYEQYF.

V and J are TRBV5-6 and TRBJ2-6; 8 positions match TRBD2. Losses at the gene ends were 6 bases for V and 2 bases for J; bases not matched to a gene: 10. Germline V gene data show CDR1 as SGHDT and CDR2 as YYEEEE. CDR3 length equals 17 residues. The CDR3 DNA follows: TGTGCCAGCACCGGGGGGGCAGGGCGGGCTGGGGCCAACGTCCTGACTTTC. Amino acid sequence: CASTGGAGRAGANVLTF. Filled out from reference TRBV5-6 and TRBJ2-6, the complete variable domain reads DAGVTQSPTHLIKTRGQQVTLRCSPKSGHDTVSWYQQALGQGPQFIFQYYEEEERQRGNFPDRFSGHQFPNYSSELNVNALLLGDSALYLCASTGGAGRAGANVLTFGAGSRLTVL.

J is TRBJ2-3 and V is TRBV5-4, with 7 bases that match TRBD2. Trimming took 4 bases from V and 10 from J; bases not matched to a gene: 12. The CDR3 contains 14 residues. The germline V gene encodes CDR1 SGHNT and CDR2 YYREEE (reference sequence). CDR3 nucleotide sequence: TGTGCCAGCAGCATTATGGGCGGGGGTACTGCGCAGTATTTT. It specifies CASSIMGGGTAQYF.